The present TCR beta chain was sequenced within a study of regulatory T cells in long-lasting Graves disease. Findings of the study overall: Among samples with persistent disease, TRBV28, TRBJ1-2 and TRBJ2-5 were favored. Lower TCR diversity characterized persistent Graves' patients relative to newly diagnosed patients.

In germline, CDR1 is MDHEN, CDR2 SYDVKM. There are 16 residues in the CDR3. V was clipped by 5 bases and J by 0 bases, with 14 bases between them. CDR3 regions were amplified by Arm-PCR using iRepertoire HTBI primers to build TCR beta libraries. The authors' processing: Looking across samples, the authors found under 70 TRBV and some 15 TRBJ segments. MiXCR was run by TCRdb on the multiplex PCR reads, yielding one entry per CDR3 protein. Here the V and J calls rest on TCRdb's processing, not on the authors' analysis. The table includes about 560,000 distinct CDR3 sequences, roughly a sixth detected once. In the case of this clonotype: The target antigen is unknown.

Time point given: newly diagnosed GD, antithyroid drugs for less than 3 months. There was RNA extracted from PBMCs, and the TCR library was made from it. These sequences were also reported in another study, on T cells in Graves' hyperthyroidism and ophthalmopathy. As that report states: Stable hyperthyroidism was told apart from ophthalmopathy by a model built on 13 V-J features.

The material sequenced was peripheral blood mononuclear cells (PBMCs), taken at new diagnosis, from a patient treated with antithyroid drugs. J is TRBJ1-5 and V is TRBV28; D unresolved. This sequence originates from a man younger than 35 with Graves disease. CDR3 in amino acids: CASSGRWGSSNQPQHF. CDR3 bases: TGTGCCAGCAGTGGGAGGTGGGGATCTAGCAATCAGCCCCAGCATTTT.